Following are 5 T cell receptor beta chains from one sample sequenced in a study of vaccination effects on CD4 cells after COVID-19. Before any sequencing was done, the ViraFEST assay used viral peptide pools to expand antigen-specific CD4+ T cells. On roughly day 9 of culture, CD4+ T cells were separated out. TCRdb keeps only in-frame clones here, not all; method: immunoSEQ multiplex PCR. This table has some 79,000 clones, roughly 80% appearing once. These receptors have no identified antigens. Sample: CD4+ T cells from PBMCs cultured with HCoV-229E spike peptides, taken before COVID-19 vaccination. These receptor sequences come from a human donor who received a COVID-19 vaccine.

This clone was found a few times. V usage is TRBV2 and J usage is TRBJ2-1; perhaps D is TRBD1 or TRBD2 (5 bases each). Germline V gene lookup returns CDR1 SNHLY and CDR2 FYNNEI. V shed 5 bases and J shed 4 bases, with 15 bases lying between them. The length of the CDR3 is 15 residues. CDR3 DNA: TGTGCCAGCAGTCCTCCTCGGGGCGCGTACAATGAGCAGTTCTTC. It translates to CASSPPRGAYNEQFF.

The sample holds a few counts of this clone. This sequence joins TRBV29-1 and TRBJ2-2, with TRBD2 matching 11 bases. The CDR3 loop spans 16 amino acids. The V gene end was trimmed by 4 bases and the J gene end by 2 bases; junction bases not matched to a gene: 6. Looked up from germline, CDR1 is SQVTM and CDR2 is ANQGSEA. CDR3 loop: CSVGASGGYNTGELFF. CDR3 nucleotide sequence: TGCAGCGTTGGCGCTAGCGGGGGGTATAACACCGGGGAGCTGTTTTTT.

The rearrangement uses TRBV18 and TRBJ2-2; 13 nucleotides match TRBD2. CDR3 size: 16 residues. The V gene's germline CDR1 is KGHSH and CDR2 LQKENI. V shed 0 bases and J 6 bases; nucleotides not matched to a gene: 1. CDR3 loop: CASSPPGTSGAGELFF. The CDR3 DNA is TGTGCCAGCTCACCACCTGGGACTAGCGGGGCCGGGGAGCTGTTTTTT.

The chain recombines TRBV6-6 with TRBJ1-2, with a possible D match to TRBD1 (5 bases). This CDR3 spans 14 amino acids. V shed 6 bases and J shed 7 bases, with 18 bases lying between them. The germline gives CDR1 MNHNY, CDR2 SVGAGI (reference sequence). CDR3 sequence (DNA): TGTGCCAGCAGCAGGGCAGTGACGCTTTTTGGCTACACCTTC. Translating it yields CASSRAVTLFGYTF.

The rearrangement joins TRBV25-1 to TRBJ2-1; 10 bases agree with TRBD2. The CDR3 covers 16 residues. The germline V gene has CDR1 MGHDK and CDR2 SYGVNS. V trimming: 1 base; J trimming: 6 bases; junction bases outside the gene matches: 6. The CDR3 DNA sequence: TGTGCCAGCAGTGAATTCCCTAGCGGGGGCCTCAATGAGCAGTTCTTC. Amino acid sequence: CASSEFPSGGLNEQFF.